This T cell receptor (beta chain) was found in a study of response to subunit inactivated influenza vaccine. A few counts support this clonotype. Each CDR3 protein gets one entry after TCRdb re-called the RT-PCR reads with MiXCR. The profile shows about 540,000 distinct CDR3 sequences, under 30% of them singletons. V lost 2 bases to trimming and J lost 6 bases, with 13 bases between them. The germline CDR1 and CDR2 sequences are DFQATT and SNEGSKA (reference sequence). The CDR3 extends over 13 amino acids. This same sample was also taken into another study, of T cells expressing NK-cell markers. Turning to that study: 5'RACE template switching with UMIs generated TCR beta cDNA. The study drew TCR beta repertoires from sorted CD3+CD56+NKG2C+, CD3+CD56+NKG2C- and CD3+CD56-NKG2C+ T cells. Restriction of sorting to alpha-beta TCR T cells was accomplished in several experiments using an anti-gamma-delta TCR antibody.

The starting material was CD4+ T cells sorted from PBMCs, obtained less than 13 days after vaccination. The V call is TRBV20-1, the J call TRBJ2-5; D is possibly TRBD2 (6 bases). The TCR was taken from a man aged 45-65 years who received an inactivated influenza vaccine. Here the CDR3 reads CSARPGGGKTQYF. The CDR3 nucleotides read TGCAGTGCTAGACCCGGGGGTGGAAAGACCCAGTACTTC.